This record covers a single T cell receptor beta chain. Its antigen remains unidentified. Within one base of it there is no much larger clone, and no base qualities were kept. The CDR3 regions of human TCRbeta chains were subjected to immunosequencing. As for the authors' bioinformatics: TCRs in the repertoires were matched against a reference library of SARS-CoV-2-specific TCRs that had been generated with the MIRA antigen-specificity platform. Breadth was defined as the fraction of unique TCRs that were SARS-CoV-2-associated. Depth was defined as the fraction of total T cells that were SARS-CoV-2-associated. Each spike-specific TCR was assigned to its reactive spike region and to a CD4 or CD8 class using the MIRA data. Log10-transformed breadth and depth values were compared by one-way ANOVA with Sidak's multiple comparisons tests. In its TCRdb copy, this immuneACCESS table keeps in-frame sequences only and misses some clones. Where compared with another copy, unresolved V genes explain less than half of these, and the others have no known cause. The V and J calls and clone size were taken over from that table, and D and trimming were inferred from the DNA. The sample table lists roughly 170,000 clones, around 90% of them with a count of one. Approximately 0.49% of the sample rests with the top ten.

This entry is derived from a study of T cell responses to AZD1222 COVID-19 vaccine (dated by TCRdb to the early 2020s). For the study in its entirety: Because spike-specific TCR depth and breadth did not differ between the two schedules, AZD1222 recipients who got a second dose at roughly 4 weeks were pooled with those who got a second dose at roughly 12 weeks. TCR sequencing covered more than 230 trial participants: 200 to 220 given two doses of AZD1222 and 26 given two doses of MenACWY control vaccine. Enrollment into the trials was organized by age into subgroups of 18-55, 56-69 and 70-plus years, and those subgroups contained roughly 150, 30 and 60 TCR-sequenced participants, respectively.

Trimming accounts for 0 bases at V and 6 bases at J, while the number of junction bases matched to no gene is 5. CDR1 and CDR2 are read off the germline V gene as MGHRA and YSYEKL. The CDR3, cysteine through phenylalanine, is 15 amino acids long. Only the CDR3 region is kept as DNA, spanning 45 bases read in frame from base 1. What this sample's time point label stands for: baseline before first vaccination. Samples from vaccinated people were obtained from the UK trials COV001 and COV002, which included a single-blind randomized controlled phase 2/3 trial of AZD1222 (ChAdOx1 nCoV-19) in healthy adults. For TCRbeta chain sequencing, PBMC samples were collected from trial participants at day 0 and at day 28 after the second dose. Findings and caveats that apply to the study as a whole: Nearly half of unique spike-specific TCRs reportedly recognized epitopes outside regions mutated in the B.1.351 and B.1.1.7 variants. The 56-69-year group was small, and its depth increase did not reach significance, likely because of low power. Participants were mostly white British and included more females than males, and it was suggested by the authors that clonal diversity may have been underestimated. Only six AZD1222 recipients were SARS-CoV-2 seropositive at baseline, limiting conclusions about previously exposed vaccinees. Vaccine-associated CD4 TCRs spanned the whole spike protein, with dominant responses in regions 160-218 and 743-854. Spike-specific TCR breadth and depth rose significantly after two AZD1222 doses compared with day 0 and with MenACWY recipients. No day 14 peak-response samples were available, so repertoires were characterized only after the peak T cell response.

The starting material was peripheral blood, obtained on day 0 of AZD1222 vaccination. This sequence was found in an adult in good health. The V gene is TRBV4-1 and the J gene is TRBJ2-7; 10 bases in the junction line up with TRBD1. The DNA is as follows: TGCGCCAGCAGCCAAGAAAGTAGGACAGGGGGCGAGCAGTACTTC. This is translated as CASSQESRTGGEQYF.